Many counts were recorded for the clone carrying this T cell receptor beta chain. Germline CDR1 is MNHEY and CDR2 is SMNVEV (reference sequence). The CDR3 runs to 13 residues. V was shortened by 6 bases and J by 2 bases, with 11 bases between the two germline ends. This sample was taken from a study of blood T cell repertoires in COVID-19. Study as a whole: Donors in the United States, Italy and Spain gave samples during acute or convalescent COVID-19. Nucleic acid was either cDNA or gDNA, and it came from T cells, B-cell-depleted T cells, or PBMCs.

Authors' analysis steps: Amplifying reference gene primers gave estimates of nucleated cell counts. Profiled with immunoSEQ multiplex PCR; TCRdb holds only in-frame clones, not every one. Clonal size and the V and J genes are those of that table, whereas D and trimming came from the DNA. The sample has 100,000 or so clones, around 72% seen once; the top ten hold 13% to 15%. Sequencing was performed on peripheral blood. The source is a woman of 80 years or more with acute or convalescent COVID-19. This chain connects TRBV27 to TRBJ2-7; no clear D. CDR3 loop: CASRNSFTYEQYF. The DNA for the CDR3 is TGTGCCAGCAGGAACAGTTTCACCTACGAGCAGTACTTC.